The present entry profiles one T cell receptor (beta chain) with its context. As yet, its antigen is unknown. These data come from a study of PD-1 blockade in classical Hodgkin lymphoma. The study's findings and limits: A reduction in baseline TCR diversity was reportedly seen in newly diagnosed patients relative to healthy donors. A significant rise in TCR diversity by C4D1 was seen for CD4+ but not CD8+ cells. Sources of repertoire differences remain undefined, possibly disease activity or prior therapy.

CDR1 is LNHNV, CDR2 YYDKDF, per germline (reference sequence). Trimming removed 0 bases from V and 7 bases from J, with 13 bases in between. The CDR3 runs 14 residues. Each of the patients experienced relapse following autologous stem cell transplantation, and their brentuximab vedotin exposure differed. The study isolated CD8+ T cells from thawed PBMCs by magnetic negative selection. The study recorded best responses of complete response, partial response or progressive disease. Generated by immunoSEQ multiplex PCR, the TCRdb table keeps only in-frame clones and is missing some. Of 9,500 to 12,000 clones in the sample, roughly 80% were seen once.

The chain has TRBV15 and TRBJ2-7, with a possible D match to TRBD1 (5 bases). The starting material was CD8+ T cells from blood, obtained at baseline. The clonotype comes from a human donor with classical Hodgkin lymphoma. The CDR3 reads CATSRDSGYGEQYF. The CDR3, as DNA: TGTGCCACCAGCAGAGATTCAGGGTACGGGGAGCAGTACTTC.